This T cell receptor (beta chain) derives from a study of post-analysis software for immune sequencing data. Regarding the study as a whole: The five TRBV segments detected at higher frequency in patients than in controls included TRBV5-6, TRBV5-1 and TRBV20-1.

Unique molecular identifiers tagged the TCR beta cDNA libraries. TCRdb reprocessed the PCR reads with MiXCR, giving one entry per CDR3 protein. The table records some 190,000 distinct CDR3 sequences, 29% of them present only once. This clonotype was detected ten times or more. The antigen remains unidentified. Trimming left V 4 bases short and J 3 bases short, with 10 bases between. The CDR3 consists of 14 residues. Germline V gene lookup returns CDR1 SGHVS and CDR2 FQNEAQ. This sequence joins TRBV7-8 and TRBJ2-1; D is uncertain. The sequence derives from a girl aged 2-17 years with multiple sclerosis. Sample: blood. CDR3 protein: CASSSPTNYNEQFF. The CDR3 coding sequence is TGTGCCAGCAGCTCTCCTACGAACTACAATGAGCAGTTCTTC.